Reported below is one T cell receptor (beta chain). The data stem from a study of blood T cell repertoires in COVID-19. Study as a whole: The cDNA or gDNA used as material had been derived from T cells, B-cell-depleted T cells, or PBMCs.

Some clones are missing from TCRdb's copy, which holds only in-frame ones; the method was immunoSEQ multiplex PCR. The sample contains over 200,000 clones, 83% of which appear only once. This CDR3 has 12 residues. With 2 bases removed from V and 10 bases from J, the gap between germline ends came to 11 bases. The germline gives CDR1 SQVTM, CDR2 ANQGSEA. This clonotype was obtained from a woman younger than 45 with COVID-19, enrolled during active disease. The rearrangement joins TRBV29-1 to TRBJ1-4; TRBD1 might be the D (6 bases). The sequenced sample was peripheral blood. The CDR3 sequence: CSVEWEGGKLFF. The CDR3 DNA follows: TGCAGCGTTGAATGGGAGGGGGGAAAACTGTTTTTT.